A selection of T cell receptor beta chains follows, all from one sample in a study of blood T cell repertoires in COVID-19. The protocol was immunoSEQ multiplex PCR, while the TCRdb copy is restricted to in-frame clones and leaves out a portion. The sample has roughly 71,000 clones; less than 90% are singletons. The sequencing input was peripheral blood. Receptor source: a woman over 75 with acute or convalescent COVID-19. Each CDR3 is given with its conserved first and last residue. Each record gives: V gene, J gene, clone size, D gene, CDR3 DNA, CDR3 protein. The D gene is left open where the match is weak. Clone size, where shown, is once, few, many, or a class for clones that have expanded.

V: TRBV9
J: TRBJ2-2
size: -
D: -
DNA: TGTGCCAGCAGCGTAGGACACCAACGCACCGGGGAGCTGTTTTTT
CDR3: CASSVGHQRTGELFF

V: TRBV19
J: TRBJ2-7
size: -
D: -
DNA: TGTGCCAGTAGTATCGGCGGATACGAGCAGTACTTC
CDR3: CASSIGGYEQYF

V: TRBV29-1
J: TRBJ2-1
size: once
D: TRBD2
DNA: TGCAGCGTTGAAAGTGGACTAGCGGGGATCAATGAGCAGTTCTTC
CDR3: CSVESGLAGINEQFF

V: TRBV5-1
J: TRBJ2-3
size: few
D: TRBD2
DNA: TGCGCCAGCAGCTCCTCTAGCGGGGGGAGCACAGATACGCAGTATTTT
CDR3: CASSSSSGGSTDTQYF

V: TRBV21-1
J: TRBJ2-3
size: -
D: -
DNA: TGTGCCCCTATGACCGGGGGTGTAACAGATACGCAGTATTTT
CDR3: CAPMTGGVTDTQYF

V: TRBV27
J: TRBJ2-7
size: -
D: TRBD2
DNA: TGTGCCACACTCGGCCCGGGAGGCGAGCAGTACTTC
CDR3: CATLGPGGEQYF

V: TRBV19
J: TRBJ2-1
size: -
D: -
DNA: TGTGCCAGTAGTATAGTGCCTAGCTACAATGAGCAGTTCTTC
CDR3: CASSIVPSYNEQFF

V: TRBV5-1
J: TRBJ2-1
size: -
D: TRBD2
DNA: TGCGCCAGCAGCCTGACTAGCGGGTCCTACAATGAGCAGTTCTTC
CDR3: CASSLTSGSYNEQFF

V: TRBV7-9
J: TRBJ2-1
size: -
D: TRBD2
DNA: TGTGCCAGCAGCTCTTTAGCGGGGGTGAATGAGCAGTTCTTC
CDR3: CASSSLAGVNEQFF

V: TRBV3-1/TRBV3-2
J: TRBJ2-7
size: -
D: -
DNA: TGTGCCAGCAGCCTGAACACCTACGAGCAGTACTTC
CDR3: CASSLNTYEQYF

V: TRBV19
J: TRBJ2-7
size: -
D: TRBD1
DNA: TGTGCCAGTAGTCCATCAGGGAGGACAGGGGACCTCTACGAGCAGTACTTC
CDR3: CASSPSGRTGDLYEQYF

V: TRBV25-1
J: TRBJ1-2
size: -
D: TRBD1
DNA: TGTGCCAGCTCGAGGGGGACAGGGAGAGGCTACACCTTC
CDR3: CASSRGTGRGYTF

V: TRBV2
J: TRBJ1-3
size: -
D: -
DNA: TGTGCCAGCAGTGAAGAGGGGCTTGGAAACACCATATATTTT
CDR3: CASSEEGLGNTIYF

V: TRBV27
J: TRBJ1-1
size: -
D: -
DNA: TGTGCCAGCAGTTTGTGGGGAGGGGACACTGAAGCTTTCTTT
CDR3: CASSLWGGDTEAFF

V: TRBV5-8
J: TRBJ1-6
size: -
D: -
DNA: TGTGCCAGCAGCCCTTATAATTCACCCCTCCACTTT
CDR3: CASSPYNSPLHF

V: TRBV18
J: TRBJ2-1
size: -
D: -
DNA: TGTGCCAGCTCACCGGTTGGTAGCGTGAGTGAGCAGTTCTTC
CDR3: CASSPVGSVSEQFF

V: TRBV9
J: TRBJ2-1
size: few
D: -
DNA: TGTGCCAGCAGCGTAGTCGGGTCTGGTCCCAATGAGCAGTTCTTC
CDR3: CASSVVGSGPNEQFF

V: TRBV7-8
J: TRBJ1-1
size: -
D: -
DNA: TGTGCCAGCAGCTTAGGACAGGCCGACACTGAAGCTTTCTTT
CDR3: CASSLGQADTEAFF

V: TRBV6-6
J: TRBJ2-3
size: once
D: TRBD2
DNA: TGTGCCAGCTCCGGGACTAGCGGGAGTTATACGCAGTATTTT
CDR3: CASSGTSGSYTQYF

V: TRBV15
J: TRBJ2-3
size: -
D: TRBD1
DNA: TGTGCCACCAGCAACCTTGGGACAGGGCTTACGCATACGCAGTATTTT
CDR3: CATSNLGTGLTHTQYF

V: TRBV19
J: TRBJ2-1
size: -
D: TRBD1
DNA: TGTGCCAGTATCGGGCAGGGGGCTAATGAGCAGTTCTTC
CDR3: CASIGQGANEQFF

V: TRBV9
J: TRBJ2-1
size: few
D: TRBD2
DNA: TGTGCCAGCAGCGATGGGACTAGCGGGAGCGGGTACAATGAGCAGTTCTTC
CDR3: CASSDGTSGSGYNEQFF

V: TRBV12-5
J: TRBJ2-7
size: -
D: TRBD2
DNA: TGTGCTAGTGGCATAATCCTAGCGGGCGAGACCTACGAGCAGTACTTC
CDR3: CASGIILAGETYEQYF

V: TRBV29-1
J: TRBJ2-7
size: -
D: TRBD1
DNA: TGCAGCGTCGCCGGACAGGGCTACGAGCAGTACTTC
CDR3: CSVAGQGYEQYF

V: TRBV19
J: TRBJ2-1
size: -
D: -
DNA: TGTGCCAGTAGGACCCAGGGGCGAAACAATGAGCAGTTCTTC
CDR3: CASRTQGRNNEQFF

V: TRBV12-3/TRBV12-4
J: TRBJ2-3
size: -
D: -
DNA: TGTGCCAGCAGAATCACTAGCACAGATACGCAGTATTTT
CDR3: CASRITSTDTQYF

V: TRBV7-3
J: TRBJ1-1
size: -
D: -
DNA: TGTGCCAGCAGCTTATGGGGGGTGAACACTGAAGCTTTCTTT
CDR3: CASSLWGVNTEAFF

V: TRBV30
J: TRBJ1-2
size: -
D: -
DNA: TGTGCCTGGAGTCAATTACCTCAGGGGTCTGGCTACACCTTC
CDR3: CAWSQLPQGSGYTF

V: TRBV10-3
J: TRBJ2-6
size: -
D: -
DNA: TGTGCCATCAGAAACCAGCTCTGGACAGGGGCCAACGTCCTGACTTTC
CDR3: CAIRNQLWTGANVLTF

V: TRBV2
J: TRBJ2-1
size: -
D: -
DNA: TGTGCCAGCAATCTCTACAATGAGCAGTTCTTC
CDR3: CASNLYNEQFF

V: TRBV4-1
J: TRBJ2-1
size: few
D: -
DNA: TGCGCCAGCAGCCAAGAAGTCCCGGACTTCAATGAGCAGTTCTTC
CDR3: CASSQEVPDFNEQFF

V: TRBV7-9
J: TRBJ2-3
size: -
D: -
DNA: TGTGCCAGCAGCTCCGGGGGGCTCACAGATACGCAGTATTTT
CDR3: CASSSGGLTDTQYF

V: TRBV6-5
J: TRBJ2-4
size: -
D: -
DNA: TGTGCCAGCAGTCCGCGAGTTGCCAAAAACATTCAGTACTTC
CDR3: CASSPRVAKNIQYF

V: TRBV12-5
J: TRBJ1-1
size: -
D: TRBD1
DNA: TGTGCTAGTGGTTTGGACAGGGGGAACACTGAAGCTTTCTTT
CDR3: CASGLDRGNTEAFF

V: TRBV11-2
J: TRBJ2-3
size: -
D: -
DNA: TGTGCCAGCATCACGAGGGGGATTAGCACAGATACGCAGTATTTT
CDR3: CASITRGISTDTQYF

V: TRBV24-1
J: TRBJ1-2
size: few
D: -
DNA: TGTGCCACCAGTGGCGGAACTAACTATGGCTACACCTTC
CDR3: CATSGGTNYGYTF

V: TRBV25-1
J: TRBJ2-2
size: -
D: TRBD2
DNA: TGTGCCAGCAGTGTCCCAGGGAGGGGATTGAACACCGGGGAGCTGTTTTTT
CDR3: CASSVPGRGLNTGELFF

V: TRBV30
J: TRBJ1-3
size: -
D: -
DNA: TGTGCCTGGAGTCGAGACGGAGTTCGGGACACCATATATTTT
CDR3: CAWSRDGVRDTIYF

V: TRBV3-1/TRBV3-2
J: TRBJ2-7
size: -
D: TRBD2
DNA: TGTGCCAGCAGCCAAGTATCTAGCGGGTACTACGAGCAGTACTTC
CDR3: CASSQVSSGYYEQYF

V: TRBV18
J: TRBJ2-5
size: -
D: -
DNA: TGTGCCAGCTCACCATCAGCGCTACAAGAGACCCAGTACTTC
CDR3: CASSPSALQETQYF

V: TRBV15
J: TRBJ2-1
size: few
D: -
DNA: TGTGCCACCAGCAGAGGACGCCAGGGCCAAGTGGTGGATGAGCAGTTCTTC
CDR3: CATSRGRQGQVVDEQFF

V: TRBV15
J: TRBJ2-1
size: -
D: TRBD2
DNA: TGTGCCACCAGCAGAGATTGGACTAGCGGGAGTAATGAGCAGTTCTTC
CDR3: CATSRDWTSGSNEQFF

V: TRBV29-1
J: TRBJ2-5
size: -
D: TRBD2
DNA: TGCAGCGTCCTATTGACTAGCGGGGGTTCCCAGTACTTC
CDR3: CSVLLTSGGSQYF

V: TRBV27
J: TRBJ2-1
size: few
D: TRBD2
DNA: TGTGCCAGCCTCTCTCCTAGCGGGGGTTGGAATGAGCAGTTCTTC
CDR3: CASLSPSGGWNEQFF

V: TRBV3-1/TRBV3-2
J: TRBJ1-2
size: -
D: -
DNA: TGTGCCAGCAGCCAACTCTCCCAGCGAATGACCATTCATGGCTACACCTTC
CDR3: CASSQLSQRMTIHGYTF

V: TRBV19
J: TRBJ2-1
size: -
D: TRBD2
DNA: TGTGCCAGTAGTTCACAGACTAGCGGGGCCTACAATGAGCAGTTCTTC
CDR3: CASSSQTSGAYNEQFF

V: TRBV9
J: TRBJ1-4
size: -
D: TRBD1
DNA: TGTGCCAGCAGCTCCGGGACAGGTGGGGATGAAAAACTGTTTTTT
CDR3: CASSSGTGGDEKLFF

V: TRBV7-9
J: TRBJ1-3
size: -
D: -
DNA: TGTGCCAGCAGCTTAGACAGGACCTCTGGAAACACCATATATTTT
CDR3: CASSLDRTSGNTIYF

V: TRBV29-1
J: TRBJ2-1
size: -
D: TRBD2
DNA: TGCAGCGTTGTAGGGAGCGGGAGAAGCTACAATGAGCAGTTCTTC
CDR3: CSVVGSGRSYNEQFF

V: TRBV11-3
J: TRBJ2-7
size: -
D: -
DNA: TGTGCCAGCACCCCAGGAGGAACTAGCAATGGCGAGCAGTACTTC
CDR3: CASTPGGTSNGEQYF

V: TRBV10-3
J: TRBJ2-1
size: few
D: TRBD1
DNA: TGTGCCATCAGTGGGGACAGGGGGCTTTACAATGAGCAGTTCTTC
CDR3: CAISGDRGLYNEQFF

V: TRBV5-4
J: TRBJ2-2
size: -
D: TRBD1
DNA: TGTGCCAGCAGCGGGCCGGGACAGGGGTCGTTGGGGGAGCTGTTTTTT
CDR3: CASSGPGQGSLGELFF

V: TRBV3-1/TRBV3-2
J: TRBJ2-1
size: few
D: TRBD1
DNA: TGTGCCAGCGGACACAGGGGTAATGAGCAGTTCTTC
CDR3: CASGHRGNEQFF

V: TRBV5-6
J: TRBJ2-1
size: -
D: -
DNA: TGTGCCAGCAGCTTGGTAGGTCTGGCTAGGAATGAGCAGTTCTTC
CDR3: CASSLVGLARNEQFF

V: TRBV15
J: TRBJ2-6
size: -
D: -
DNA: TGTGCCACCAGCAGAACCGGGACCCTGGGGGGCAACGTCCTGACTTTC
CDR3: CATSRTGTLGGNVLTF